The sequence of this TCR beta chain was determined in a study of blood T cell repertoires in COVID-19. Looking at the study overall: Donors in the United States, Italy and Spain gave samples during acute or convalescent COVID-19. T cells, B-cell-depleted T cells, or PBMCs supplied cDNA or gDNA.

Authors' processing steps: Estimated nucleated cell counts came from reference gene primer amplification. Method: immunoSEQ multiplex PCR; TCRdb's copy keeps in-frame clones and lacks some. For V, J and clone size, that table is used; D and trimming come from the DNA. There are some 430,000 clones in the sample; about 92% occur only once, and about 0.57% lies in the top ten. Participants had their cohort set by participant-reported clinical history. The CDR3 is 12 residues long. Germline assignment: CDR1 SGHNT and CDR2 YYREEE (reference sequence). V was clipped by 5 bases and J by 5 bases; unmatched bases: 2.

Sequencing was done on a sample of PBMCs or T cells enriched from blood (not recorded which). This chain links TRBV5-4 with TRBJ2-3, with 7 bases matching TRBD2. This TCR derives from a man in his late teens or twenties who had recovered from COVID-19. The DNA for the CDR3 is TGTGCCAGCAGGAGCGGGGAAGATACGCAGTATTTT. Protein: CASRSGEDTQYF.